Listed here are 8 T cell receptor beta chains from one sample, sequenced in a study of post-analysis software for immune sequencing data. Findings and caveats of the study: Patients carried several TRBV segments more frequently than controls did, and TRBV5-6, TRBV5-1 and TRBV20-1 were among them.

These receptors have no known antigen. Unique molecular identifiers had been added to the TCR beta cDNA libraries. MiXCR, applied by TCRdb to the PCR reads, yields one record per CDR3 protein. Of some 260,000 distinct CDR3 sequences detected, 35% to 40% appear once; the ten largest clones hold around 4.8%. Specimen: blood. These receptors were obtained from a girl between 5 and 17 years old with multiple sclerosis.

This clonotype was observed a single time. This rearrangement joins TRBV7-9 to TRBJ2-3, with TRBD2 matching 8 bases. V lost 1 base to trimming and J lost 4 bases; unmatched junction nucleotides: 13. Per the germline V gene, CDR1 is SEHNR and CDR2 is FQNEAQ (reference sequence). This CDR3 region has 18 residues. The CDR3 is CASSLGPIGLASADTQYF. The CDR3 coding sequence is TGTGCCAGCAGCTTAGGCCCGATTGGACTAGCAAGCGCAGATACGCAGTATTTT.

The CDR3 DNA is TGCGCCAGCAGCCAAGGCAGGGCCCTGTTCTTT. Residues: CASSQGRALFF. This chain links TRBV4-1 with TRBJ1-1, with D tentatively TRBD1 (5 bases). V dropped 1 base and J dropped 14 bases, with 11 bases sitting between them. The germline CDR1 and CDR2 sequences are MGHRA and YSYEKL. The CDR3 is 11 amino acids.

V and J are TRBV2 and TRBJ2-6; D may be TRBD1 (6 bases). Germline values: CDR1 SNHLY, CDR2 FYNNEI. Between the trimmed V and J ends, which lost 6 bases and 9 bases, there was a span of 21 bases. CDR3 length: 16 amino acids. CDR3 loop: CASSRYNRVSVNVLTF. CDR3 nucleotide sequence: TGTGCCAGCAGCCGCTATAACAGGGTTTCGGTCAACGTCCTGACTTTC.

In this sample, this clonotype turned up many times. V and J are TRBV5-6 and TRBJ2-1, with 9 bases aligning to TRBD2. The CDR3 runs to 16 residues. Germline V lookup: CDR1 SGHDT, CDR2 YYEEEE. J was trimmed by 3 bases and V by 1 base; bases with no gene match: 5. CDR3 nucleotides: TGTGCCAGCAGCTTGATGCGGGAGGGCCACTACAATGAGCAGTTCTTC. Its translation is CASSLMREGHYNEQFF. The entire variable domain, with the rest obtained from reference TRBV5-6 and TRBJ2-1, is as follows: DAGVTQSPTHLIKTRGQQVTLRCSPKSGHDTVSWYQQALGQGPQFIFQYYEEEERQRGNFPDRFSGHQFPNYSSELNVNALLLGDSALYLCASSLMREGHYNEQFFGPGTRLTVL.

Comments on this clonotype: One base away lies a much larger clone, so this may be a sequencing read error. The chain employs TRBV10-2 and TRBJ1-1; D uncertain. Germline CDR1 is WSHSY and CDR2 is SAAADI. Trimming pared 7 bases from V and 4 bases from J, leaving 10 bases between. This CDR3 contains 12 residues. The CDR3 nucleotides are TGCGCCAGCATGAATGTTGGCACTGAAGCTTTCTTT. This encodes CASMNVGTEAFF.

The table lists this clonotype with many counts. The chain joins TRBV4-1 to TRBJ2-5; tentatively, D is TRBD2 (6 bases). The CDR3 has 15 amino acids. Between the trimmed V and J ends, which lost 0 bases and 4 bases, there was a span of 12 bases. Germline V lookup: CDR1 MGHRA, CDR2 YSYEKL. The chain's CDR3 is CASSQDAWGGETQYF. The DNA of the CDR3 is TGCGCCAGCAGCCAAGATGCGTGGGGAGGAGAGACCCAGTACTTC.

V usage is TRBV20-1 and J usage is TRBJ1-5; D remains unclear. Germline CDR1 and CDR2: DFQATT and SNEGSKA (reference sequence). The CDR3 covers 15 residues. The V and J ends lost 0 bases and 7 bases respectively, with 16 bases between them. This chain's CDR3 is CSARDLYGSEQPQHF. CDR3 bases: TGCAGTGCTAGAGATTTGTATGGCAGTGAGCAGCCCCAGCATTTT.

This sequence joins TRBV4-3 and TRBJ2-7; 7 nucleotides align to TRBD1. The V gene end was trimmed by 0 bases and the J gene end by 2 bases; junction bases not matched to a gene: 4. This CDR3 region has 15 residues. Germline CDR1 and CDR2: LGHNA and YSLEER. The CDR3 DNA reads as TGCGCCAGCAGCCAAGATAACCAGGGGGCCTACGAGCAGTACTTC. Protein product: CASSQDNQGAYEQYF.